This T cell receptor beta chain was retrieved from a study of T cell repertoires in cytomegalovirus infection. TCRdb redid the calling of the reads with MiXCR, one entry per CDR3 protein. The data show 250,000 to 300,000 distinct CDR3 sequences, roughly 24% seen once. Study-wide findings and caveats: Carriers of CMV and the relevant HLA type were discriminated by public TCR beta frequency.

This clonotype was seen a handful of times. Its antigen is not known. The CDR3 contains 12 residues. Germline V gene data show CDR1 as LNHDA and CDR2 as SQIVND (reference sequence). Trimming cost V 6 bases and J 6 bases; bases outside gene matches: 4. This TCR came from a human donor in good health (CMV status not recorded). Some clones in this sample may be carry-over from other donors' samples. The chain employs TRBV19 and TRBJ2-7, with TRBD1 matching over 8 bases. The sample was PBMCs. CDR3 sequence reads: CASRPDRGEQYF. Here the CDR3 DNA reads TGTGCCAGTAGACCTGACAGGGGCGAGCAGTACTTC. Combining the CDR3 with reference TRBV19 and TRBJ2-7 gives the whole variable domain DGGITQSPKYLFRKEGQNVTLSCEQNLNHDAMYWYRQDPGQGLRLIYYSQIVNDFQKGDIAEGYSVSREKKESFPLTVTSAQKNPTAFYLCASRPDRGEQYFGPGTRLTVT.